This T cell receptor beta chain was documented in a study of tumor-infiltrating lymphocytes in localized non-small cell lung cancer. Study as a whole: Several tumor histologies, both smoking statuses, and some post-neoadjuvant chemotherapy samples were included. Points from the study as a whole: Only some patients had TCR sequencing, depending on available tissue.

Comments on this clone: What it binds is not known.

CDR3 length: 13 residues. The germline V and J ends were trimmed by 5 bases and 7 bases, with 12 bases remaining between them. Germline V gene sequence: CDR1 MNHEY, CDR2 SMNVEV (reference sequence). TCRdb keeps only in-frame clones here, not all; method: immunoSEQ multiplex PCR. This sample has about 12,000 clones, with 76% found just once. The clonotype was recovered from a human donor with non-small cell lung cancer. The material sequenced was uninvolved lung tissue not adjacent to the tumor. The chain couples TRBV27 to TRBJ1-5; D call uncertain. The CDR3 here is CASSPGFGQPQHF. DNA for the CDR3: TGTGCCAGCAGTCCCGGGTTTGGACAGCCCCAGCATTTT.